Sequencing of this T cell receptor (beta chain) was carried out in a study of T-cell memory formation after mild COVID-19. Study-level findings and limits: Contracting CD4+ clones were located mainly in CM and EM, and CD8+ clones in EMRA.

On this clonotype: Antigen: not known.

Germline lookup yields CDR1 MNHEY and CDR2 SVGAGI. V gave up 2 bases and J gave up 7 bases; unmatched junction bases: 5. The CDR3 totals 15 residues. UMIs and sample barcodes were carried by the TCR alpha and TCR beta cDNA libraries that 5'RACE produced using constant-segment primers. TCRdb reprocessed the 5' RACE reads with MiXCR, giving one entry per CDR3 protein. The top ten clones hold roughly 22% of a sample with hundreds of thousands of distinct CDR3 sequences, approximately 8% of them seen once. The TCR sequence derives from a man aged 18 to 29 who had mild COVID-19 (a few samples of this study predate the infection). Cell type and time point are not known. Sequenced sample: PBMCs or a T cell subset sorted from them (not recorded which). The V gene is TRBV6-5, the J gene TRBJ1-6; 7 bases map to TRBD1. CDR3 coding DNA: TGTGCCAGCAGTTACCACGGACAGGTGAATTCACCCCTCCACTTT. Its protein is CASSYHGQVNSPLHF.